This T cell receptor (beta chain) was retrieved from a study of T cells in women clearing cervical HPV infection. The CDR3 has 14 residues. Germline CDR1 and CDR2: KGHSH and LQKENI. Trimming removed 3 bases at V and 4 bases at J, with 12 bases between. Notes on this clone: The read halts 3 residues ahead of the CDR3 end, with the missing end drawn from the germline J gene.

Assay: immunoSEQ multiplex PCR; the TCRdb copy retains only in-frame clones and omits some. Its listing shows about 40,000 clones. This chain uses TRBV18 with TRBJ1-2, with D possibly TRBD1 on 5 matching bases. The sample comprised blood buffy coat. The clonotype originates from a woman aged 18 to 69 with a cervical HPV16 infection that either progressed to CIN3+ or cleared (not recorded which). The CDR3 DNA, read in part, is TGTGCCAGCTCACCTCCCTCAGGGCTCTATGGC. It codes for CASSPPSGLYG. The full CDR3 reads CASSPPSGLYGYTF.